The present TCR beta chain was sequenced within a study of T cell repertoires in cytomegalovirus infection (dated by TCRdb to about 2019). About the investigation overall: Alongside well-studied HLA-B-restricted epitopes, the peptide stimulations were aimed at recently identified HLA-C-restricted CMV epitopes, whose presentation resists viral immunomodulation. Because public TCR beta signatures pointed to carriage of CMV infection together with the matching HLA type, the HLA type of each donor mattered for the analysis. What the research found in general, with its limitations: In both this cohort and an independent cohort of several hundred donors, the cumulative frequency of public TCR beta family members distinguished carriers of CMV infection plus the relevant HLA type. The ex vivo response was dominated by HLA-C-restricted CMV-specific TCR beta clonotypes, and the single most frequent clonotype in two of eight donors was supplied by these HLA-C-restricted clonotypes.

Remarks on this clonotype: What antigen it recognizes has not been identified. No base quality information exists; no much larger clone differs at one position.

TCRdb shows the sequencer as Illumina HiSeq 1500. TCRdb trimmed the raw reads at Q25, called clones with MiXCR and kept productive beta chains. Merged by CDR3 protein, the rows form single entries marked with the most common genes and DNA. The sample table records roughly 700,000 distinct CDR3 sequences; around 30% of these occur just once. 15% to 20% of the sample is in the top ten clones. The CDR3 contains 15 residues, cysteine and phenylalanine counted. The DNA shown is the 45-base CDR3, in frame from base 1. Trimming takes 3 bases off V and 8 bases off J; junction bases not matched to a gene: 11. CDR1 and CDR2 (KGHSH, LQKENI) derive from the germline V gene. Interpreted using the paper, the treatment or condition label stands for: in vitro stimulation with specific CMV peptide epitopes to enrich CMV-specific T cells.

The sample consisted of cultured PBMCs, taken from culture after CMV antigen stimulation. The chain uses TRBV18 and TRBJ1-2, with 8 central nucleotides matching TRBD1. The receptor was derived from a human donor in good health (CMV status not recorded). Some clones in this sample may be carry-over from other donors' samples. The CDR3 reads CASSPSPGGDRGYTF. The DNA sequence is TGTGCCAGCTCACCCTCCCCAGGGGGCGATCGAGGCTACACCTTC.